Sequencing of this TCR beta chain was carried out in a study of siplizumab effects on memory and regulatory T cells. Per-sample assaying covered 85,000 to 100,000 TCR templates. TCRdb's table, derived via immunoSEQ multiplex PCR, lists solely in-frame clones and lacks some. The sample lists tens of thousands of clones, about 93% occurring once. General study findings and limits: Researchers could map only a minor fraction of alloreactive clones to unstimulated subsets. An assignable phenotype, naive or memory, was missing from roughly 83-96% of proliferating CD4+ or CD8+ clones.

Turning to this clone: Antigen unknown.

With 2 bases clipped from V and 3 bases from J, the junction kept 4 bases outside the gene matches. Germline CDR1 and CDR2: WNHNN and SYGVQD (reference sequence). CDR3 length: 16 amino acids. This clonotype originated in a human donor in good health. The chain employs TRBV10-1 and TRBJ2-1; 10 bases match TRBD2. The sample was CD8+ T cells sorted from blood. The CDR3 sequence: CASSEEGLASYNEQFF. Written as DNA, the CDR3 is TGCGCCAGCAGTGAGGAGGGACTAGCGAGCTACAATGAGCAGTTCTTC.